One sample yielded the 20 T cell receptor beta chains listed below, sequenced in a study of T cells in Graves' hyperthyroidism and ophthalmopathy. Regions amplified from RNA transcripts were the TCR beta CDR3 regions. RT-PCR in the first round (using the HTBI primer set) targeted the TCR CDR3. One entry per CDR3 protein results from TCRdb running MiXCR on the multiplex PCR reads. The sample has nearly 600,000 distinct CDR3 sequences; roughly 14% are singletons. The sample was blood. The receptors were gathered from a woman in her 30s with Graves' hyperthyroidism that later progressed to Graves' ophthalmopathy.

This clonotype was recorded at least ten times. V gene TRBV28 combines with J gene TRBJ2-7; tentatively, D is TRBD1 (6 bases). The CDR3 sequence is 14 residues long. Germline lookup yields CDR1 MDHEN and CDR2 SYDVKM. V gave up 4 bases and J gave up 7 bases, with 17 bases separating them. The CDR3 nucleotides read TGTGCCAGCAGTTCCCTGGGACATCTTAGGGAGCAGTACTTC. Residues: CASSSLGHLREQYF.

This clonotype was seen a few times. The J gene is TRBJ1-1, the V gene TRBV18, with D perhaps TRBD1 (6 bases). V dropped 2 bases and J dropped 3 bases, with 13 bases sitting between them. The germline V gene has CDR1 KGHSH and CDR2 LQKENI. This CDR3 spans 15 amino acids. CDR3 in DNA: TGTGCCAGCTCACCAACCAGGGGCTGGGACACTGAAGCTTTCTTT. Amino acids: CASSPTRGWDTEAFF.

This clonotype was counted at least ten times. The V call is TRBV30, the J call TRBJ1-1; D not resolved. The V end was cut by 7 bases, the J end by 8 bases, with 14 bases between. The CDR3 is 11 residues long. The germline V gene encodes CDR1 GTSNPN and CDR2 SVGIG (reference sequence). CDR3 region: CAFRAQPEAFF. CDR3 bases: TGTGCCTTTCGGGCACAGCCGGAAGCTTTCTTT. The complete variable domain, with remaining parts taken from reference TRBV30 and TRBJ1-1, reads SQTIHQWPATLVQPVGSPLSLECTVEGTSNPNLYWYRQAAGRGLQLLFYSVGIGQISSEVPQNLSASRPQDRQFILSSKKLLLSDSGFYLCAFRAQPEAFFGQGTRLTVV.

In this sample, this clonotype turned up many times. J is TRBJ2-7 and V is TRBV2; 8 bases agree with TRBD1. J gave up 2 bases and V 7 bases, and 19 bases lay outside the gene matches. Germline V lookup: CDR1 SNHLY, CDR2 FYNNEI. This CDR3 contains 18 residues. This CDR3 reads CASNRDRPLTAIAYEQYF. The CDR3, as DNA: TGTGCCAGCAACCGGGACAGGCCCCTGACGGCCATAGCCTACGAGCAGTACTTC.

The table lists this clonotype with many counts. The chain uses TRBV30 and TRBJ2-7; D may be TRBD1 (5 bases). V lost 5 bases and J lost 3, with 11 bases in between. Germline V gene data show CDR1 as GTSNPN and CDR2 as SVGIG (reference sequence). The CDR3 loop spans 12 amino acids. Here the CDR3 reads CAWGRVNYEQYF. The CDR3 DNA is TGTGCCTGGGGCAGGGTCAACTACGAGCAGTACTTC.

This chain uses TRBV9 with TRBJ2-3; 7 bases fit TRBD1. The CDR3 runs to 14 residues. V gave up 4 bases and J gave up 4 bases; unmatched junction bases: 6. Germline CDR1 is SGDLS and CDR2 is YYNGEE. DNA of the CDR3: TGTGCCAGCAGCCCCGGACAGGTCCCAGATACGCAGTATTTT. It translates to CASSPGQVPDTQYF.

This clonotype has ten or more counts. The rearrangement links TRBV14 to TRBJ1-6; tentatively, D is TRBD1 (5 bases). In germline, CDR1 is SGHDN, CDR2 FVKESK. The length of the CDR3 is 17 residues. Trimming left V 0 bases short and J 1 base short, with 10 bases between. The CDR3: CASSQDLAGSYNSPLHF. The DNA of the CDR3 is TGTGCCAGCAGCCAAGATTTGGCAGGGTCCTATAATTCACCCCTCCACTTT.

This clonotype was seen a handful of times. The rearrangement links TRBV6-1 to TRBJ1-1; 8 bases match TRBD1. This CDR3 spans 12 amino acids. Germline CDR1 MNHNS, CDR2 SASEGT. V was clipped by 10 bases and J by 1 base; unmatched bases: 2. In DNA form, the CDR3 reads TGTGCCACCGGACAGGGGAACACTGAAGCTTTCTTT. Translating gives CATGQGNTEAFF.

This clonotype was found a few times. The rearrangement uses TRBV27 and TRBJ2-1; perhaps TRBD2 as D (6 bases). The CDR3 totals 15 residues. CDR1 is MNHEY, CDR2 SMNVEV, per germline (reference sequence). V was trimmed by 6 bases and J by 15 bases, leaving 27 bases between them. CDR3 sequence: CASSLASGTPRRAFF. CDR3 bases: TGTGCCAGCAGCCTTGCCTCCGGGACTCCCCGTAGGGCGTTCTTC.

This clonotype showed up many times. The CDR3: CASKLFMNTEAFF. The CDR3 DNA follows: TGTGCCAGCAAGCTCTTTATGAACACTGAAGCTTTCTTT. The V and J genes are TRBV28 and TRBJ1-1; D is unclear. From germline, CDR1 is MDHEN and CDR2 SYDVKM. V gave up 7 bases and J gave up 0 bases, with 9 bases separating them. CDR3 length equals 13 residues.

This chain links TRBV5-6 with TRBJ2-7; 8 nucleotides agree with TRBD1. V shed 4 bases and J 0 bases; nucleotides not matched to a gene: 12. Germline assignment: CDR1 SGHDT and CDR2 YYEEEE. The CDR3 is made up of 17 amino acids. CDR3 nucleotides: TGTGCCAGCAGCCCGGGACAGGAATCCCTGTTCTCCTACGAGCAGTACTTC. Translating gives CASSPGQESLFSYEQYF.

This clonotype came up many times. The gene calls are TRBV11-3 and TRBJ2-7; D is possibly TRBD2 (5 bases). The CDR3 length is 14 residues. Germline-derived CDR1 and CDR2 are SGHNT and YENEEA. Trimming took 3 bases from V and 6 from J, leaving 15 bases between them. CDR3 nucleotides: TGTGCCAGCAGCTTCAGCGGTCAACTAAGCGAGCAGTACTTC. Its protein product is CASSFSGQLSEQYF.

This clonotype was observed a few times. A read error is likely, as this CDR3 ends without the conserved phenylalanine or tryptophan. J is TRBJ2-2 and V is TRBV10-3; D unclear. The CDR3 sequence is 14 residues long. CDR1 is ENHRY, CDR2 SYGVKD, per germline. V lost 8 bases to trimming and J lost 5 bases, with 15 bases between them. The CDR3 spells CAIPKTTPTGELFL. CDR3 DNA: TGTGCCATCCCAAAGACCACCCCGACCGGGGAGCTGTTTCTT.

At least ten counts were recorded for this clonotype. The V call is TRBV30, the J call TRBJ2-1, with D possibly matching TRBD1 (5 bases). The germline V gene encodes CDR1 GTSNPN and CDR2 SVGIG (reference sequence). Trimming took 0 bases from V and 4 from J, leaving 13 bases between them. The CDR3 sequence is 15 residues long. The CDR3: CAWSVTGTFYNEQFF. CDR3 nucleotides: TGTGCCTGGAGTGTTACAGGAACGTTTTACAATGAGCAGTTCTTC.

This clonotype was observed at least ten times. This chain links TRBV28 with TRBJ2-3; a possible D gene is TRBD2 (6 bases). The CDR3 has 13 amino acids. Deletions cut 2 bases from V and 14 bases from J, with 17 bases between. Germline CDR1 is MDHEN and CDR2 is SYDVKM. The CDR3 loop reads CASSLVLGEALYF. The CDR3 region has the DNA TGTGCCAGCAGTTTAGTACTTGGGGAGGCATTGTATTTT.

This clonotype was seen ten or more times. The chain links TRBV12-3 or TRBV12-4 to TRBJ2-7; D possibly matches TRBD1 or TRBD2 (5 bases each). The CDR3 loop spans 14 amino acids. V was cut by 6 bases and J by 6 bases, with 18 bases left in between. For the CDR3, the DNA is TGTGCCAGCAGCTTGAAGACCCGGGGCCCCGAGCAGTACTTC. Protein sequence: CASSLKTRGPEQYF.

This clonotype was seen ten or more times. The chain uses TRBV6-1 and TRBJ1-2, with D unresolved. Germline-derived CDR1 and CDR2 are MNHNS and SASEGT. This CDR3 region has 14 residues. Trimming shortened V by 1 base and J by 4 bases, and 10 bases separated the two germline ends. CDR3 sequence: CASSEEGSVYGYTF. CDR3 DNA: TGTGCCAGCAGTGAAGAGGGTTCGGTCTATGGCTACACCTTC.

This clonotype was detected a few times. The chain uses TRBV28 and TRBJ1-1; D is unclear. Germline V CDR1 and CDR2: MDHEN, SYDVKM. The CDR3 has 13 residues. Trimming left V 7 bases short and J 0 bases short, with 9 bases between. The CDR3, as DNA: TGTGCCAGCACTATGTTTTTGAACACTGAAGCTTTCTTT. Translation gives CASTMFLNTEAFF.

The V call is TRBV18, the J call TRBJ1-1, with a weak D call TRBD1 (5 bases). The CDR3 sequence is 14 residues long. CDR1 is KGHSH and CDR2 is LQKENI in the germline V gene. The V and J ends lost 6 bases and 3 bases respectively, with 14 bases between them. CDR3 region: CASSAGRADTEAFF. DNA of the CDR3: TGTGCCAGCTCGGCAGGCAGGGCTGACACTGAAGCTTTCTTT. Full variable domain (remainder filled in from reference TRBV18 and TRBJ1-1): NAGVMQNPRHLVRRRGQEARLRCSPMKGHSHVYWYRQLPEEGLKFMVYLQKENIIDESGMPKERFSAEFPKEGPSILRIQQVVRGDSAAYFCASSAGRADTEAFFGQGTRLTVV.

This clonotype came up a few times. The chain links TRBV7-2 to TRBJ2-7; 7 nucleotides match TRBD2. CDR1 and CDR2 from the germline V gene are SGHTA and FQGNSA. The CDR3 runs to 13 residues. Unmatched junction bases numbered 3, after V lost 5 bases and J lost 2 bases. CDR3 nucleotides: TGTGCCAGCAGCCCGCTAGCGGCCTACGAGCAGTACTTC. This gives the protein CASSPLAAYEQYF. The variable domain in full, with the rest retrieved from reference TRBV7-2 and TRBJ2-7, is GAGVSQSPSNKVTEKGKDVELRCDPISGHTALYWYRQSLGQGLEFLIYFQGNSAPDKSGLPSDRFSAERTGGSVSTLTIQRTQQEDSAVYLCASSPLAAYEQYFGPGTRLTVT.